The clone carrying this TCR beta chain was counted between two and nine times. Its target is not known. This sample was taken from a study of CD8+CD57+ T cells in acquired aplastic anemia. Background on the study: Sorted CD4+ plus CD8+ cells gave DNA averaging roughly 2.9 ug.

CDR3 length: 16 amino acids. Germline V gene lookup returns CDR1 SGHTA and CDR2 FQGTGA. V was trimmed by 5 bases and J by 6 bases, leaving 20 bases between them. Study conclusions and caveats: Around 29 shared CD8+ CDR3s appeared highly expressed within patients' immunodominant clones.

Previously, flow cytometry had revealed CD8+CD57+ cell expansion in the patients chosen for sequencing. The template used for profiling TCR beta VDJ and CDR3 was genomic DNA. Each CDR3 protein gets one entry after TCRdb re-called the reads with MiXCR. The data contain roughly 290,000 distinct CDR3 sequences, 45% to 65% of them singletons. The V call is TRBV7-3, the J call TRBJ2-1; D may be TRBD2 (7 bases). This TCR came from a human donor with aplastic anemia. What was sequenced was sorted CD4+, CD8+, or CD8+CD57+ T cells (not recorded which) from PBMCs. The CDR3 region is CASSPGLGGGGNEQFF. The CDR3 DNA sequence: TGTGCCAGCAGCCCTGGACTAGGAGGGGGGGGCAATGAGCAGTTCTTC.